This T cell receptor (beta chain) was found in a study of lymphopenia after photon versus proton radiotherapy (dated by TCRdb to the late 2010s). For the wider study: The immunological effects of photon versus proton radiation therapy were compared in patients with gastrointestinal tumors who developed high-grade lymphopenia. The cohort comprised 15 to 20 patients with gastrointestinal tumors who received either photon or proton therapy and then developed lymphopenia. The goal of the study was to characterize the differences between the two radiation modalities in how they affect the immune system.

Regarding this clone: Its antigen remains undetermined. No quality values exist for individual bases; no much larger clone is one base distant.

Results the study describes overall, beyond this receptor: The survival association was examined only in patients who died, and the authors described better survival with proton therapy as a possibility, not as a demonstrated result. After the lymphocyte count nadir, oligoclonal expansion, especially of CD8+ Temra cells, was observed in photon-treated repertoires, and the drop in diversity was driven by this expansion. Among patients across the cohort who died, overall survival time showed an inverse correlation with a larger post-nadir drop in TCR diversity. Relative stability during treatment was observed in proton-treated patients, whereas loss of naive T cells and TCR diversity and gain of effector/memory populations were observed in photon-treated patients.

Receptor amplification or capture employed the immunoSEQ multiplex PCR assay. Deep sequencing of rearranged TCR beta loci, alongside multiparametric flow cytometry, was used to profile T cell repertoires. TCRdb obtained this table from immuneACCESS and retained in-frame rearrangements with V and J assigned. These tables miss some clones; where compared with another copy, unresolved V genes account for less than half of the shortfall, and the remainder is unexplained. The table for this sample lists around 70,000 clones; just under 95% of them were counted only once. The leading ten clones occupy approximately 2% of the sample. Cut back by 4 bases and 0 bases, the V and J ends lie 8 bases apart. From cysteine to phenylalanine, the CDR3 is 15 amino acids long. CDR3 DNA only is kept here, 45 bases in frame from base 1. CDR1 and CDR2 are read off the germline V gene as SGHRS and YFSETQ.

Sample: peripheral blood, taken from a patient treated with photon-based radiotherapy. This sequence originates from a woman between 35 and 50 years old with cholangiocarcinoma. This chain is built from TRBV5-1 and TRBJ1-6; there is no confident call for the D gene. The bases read TGCGCCAGCAGCCGGCCTGACTCCTATAATTCACCCCTCCACTTT. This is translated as CASSRPDSYNSPLHF.